A single sample gave rise to the 8 T cell receptor beta chains below, sequenced in a study of blood T cell repertoires in COVID-19. Libraries were prepared by immunoSEQ multiplex PCR; TCRdb keeps only in-frame clonotypes and omits some of them. The table records some 300,000 clones, approximately 90% of them present only once. The specimen sequenced was peripheral blood. These receptors came from a man aged 18 to 29 with active or convalescent COVID-19.

The chain carries TRBV5-6 and TRBJ2-7; 7 bases align to TRBD2. The length of the CDR3 is 15 residues. V was clipped by 0 bases and J by 4 bases; unmatched bases: 7. Germline values: CDR1 SGHDT, CDR2 YYEEEE. The CDR3 DNA reads as TGTGCCAGCAGCTTGGTTGGGCGGGAGAAGTACGAGCAGTACTTC. Its protein is CASSLVGREKYEQYF.

This chain connects TRBV2 to TRBJ2-7, with a tentative D call TRBD1 (6 bases). Trimming took 7 bases from V and 1 from J, leaving 11 bases between them. The CDR3 is 13 residues long. Germline V CDR1 and CDR2: SNHLY, FYNNEI. The CDR3: CASIRQESYEQYF. CDR3 DNA sequence: TGTGCCAGCATCCGACAGGAGTCCTACGAGCAGTACTTC.

The rearrangement links TRBV5-4 to TRBJ2-7; 8 nucleotides agree with TRBD2. V lost 1 base to trimming and J lost 2 bases; unmatched junction nucleotides: 2. The germline gives CDR1 SGHNT, CDR2 YYREEE (reference sequence). The CDR3 runs to 14 residues. The chain's CDR3 is CASSLNGRAYEQYF. DNA of the CDR3: TGTGCCAGCAGCTTGAACGGGAGGGCCTACGAGCAGTACTTC.

This clone was found a few times. The J gene is TRBJ1-1, the V gene TRBV7-9; no clear D gene. The V end was cut by 1 base, the J end by 3 bases, with 15 bases between. Looked up from germline, CDR1 is SEHNR and CDR2 is FQNEAQ (reference sequence). This CDR3 has 16 residues. CDR3 nucleotides: TGTGCCAGCAGCTTAGTAATTTCTGAATCGGACACTGAAGCTTTCTTT. It translates to CASSLVISESDTEAFF.

The chain uses TRBV6-2 or TRBV6-3 and TRBJ2-1; TRBD1 matches at 9 bases. The CDR3 spans 13 residues. Germline values: CDR1 MNHEY, CDR2 SVGEGT. V gave up 5 bases and J gave up 9 bases; unmatched junction bases: 5. CDR3 amino acids: CASSRGQGGEQFF. CDR3 DNA: TGTGCCAGCAGTAGGGGACAGGGTGGTGAGCAGTTCTTC.

The DNA for the CDR3 is TGTGCCAAAGACAGGGGGCCCGACACTGAAGCTTTCTTT. This encodes CAKDRGPDTEAFF. This chain uses TRBV24-1 with TRBJ1-1, with 10 bases lining up with TRBD1. V was clipped by 11 bases and J by 3 bases; unmatched bases: 5. CDR1 and CDR2 from the germline V gene are KGHDR and SFDVKD. The CDR3 covers 13 residues.

The rearrangement uses TRBV5-4 and TRBJ1-2, with D uncertain. V was pared by 0 bases and J by 8 bases, with 5 bases between. Looked up from germline, CDR1 is SGHNT and CDR2 is YYREEE (reference sequence). This CDR3 contains 11 residues. This chain's CDR3 is CASSLGGGYTF. CDR3 coding DNA: TGTGCCAGCAGCTTGGGAGGGGGCTACACCTTC. Full variable domain (missing parts from reference TRBV5-4 and TRBJ1-2): ETGVTQSPTHLIKTRGQQVTLRCSSQSGHNTVSWYQQALGQGPQFIFQYYREEENGRGNFPPRFSGLQFPNYSSELNVNALELDDSALYLCASSLGGGYTFGSGTRLTVV.

The V call is TRBV9, the J call TRBJ2-3; possibly TRBD1 for D (5 bases). Germline V gene data show CDR1 as SGDLS and CDR2 as YYNGEE. V lost 3 bases and J 7 bases, leaving 15 bases between the germline ends. The CDR3 runs to 14 residues. CDR3 sequence: CASSAQDKPHTQYF. CDR3 nucleotides: TGTGCCAGCAGCGCCCAGGACAAGCCCCATACGCAGTATTTT.